A selection of T cell receptor beta chains follows, all from one sample in a study of beta chain features in type 1 diabetes. The table came from immunoSEQ multiplex PCR; TCRdb's copy has only in-frame clones and leaves some out. The sample contains 250,000 to 350,000 clones, approximately 14% of which appear only once. The sample taken for sequencing was central memory CD4+ T cells from blood. The receptors derive from a man younger than 45 in good health. Each CDR3 is given with its conserved first and last residue.

V | CDR3
TRBV29-1 | CSVAYSGSSTDTQYF
TRBV5-1 | CASSLEPGKRNTIYF
TRBV10-3 | CAIRSSGGQETQYF
TRBV6-6 | CGVRTGGIEPQHF
TRBV2 | CASSREGLNTGELFF
TRBV7-2 | CASSPQGGKGYEQYF
TRBV7-2 | CASTSGDEQYF
TRBV6-6 | CASSPGGKLFF
TRBV19 | CASSARHGRTYEQYF
TRBV6-6 | CASSLLWTSGQETQYF